The entry that follows covers one T cell receptor beta chain sequence. The antigen is undetermined. The record originates from a study of post-analysis software for immune sequencing data. Study at large: Disease trajectories encompassed relapsing-remitting, secondary progressive and progressive-relapsing multiple sclerosis. Overall study findings and caveats: Relative to controls, patients with multiple sclerosis showed significantly lower normalized Chao1 diversity. Several TRBV segments (TRBV5-6, TRBV5-1 and TRBV20-1 among them) occurred more frequently in patients than in controls. F measure clustering grouped samples strongly by preparation batch.

Unique molecular identifiers were built into the TCR beta cDNA libraries. T cells numbering roughly 0.9 to 10 million yielded cDNA molecules that totaled approximately 500,000. TCRdb passed the PCR reads through MiXCR, listing each CDR3 protein once. The sample holds about 380,000 distinct CDR3 sequences, approximately 38% seen once. Germline loops: CDR1 SGHTA, CDR2 FQGNSA. CDR3 length equals 14 residues. V was trimmed by 6 bases and J by 0 bases, leaving 10 bases between them. The sample taken for sequencing was blood. The sequence was obtained from a girl between 10 and 17 years old with multiple sclerosis. The V call is TRBV7-2, the J call TRBJ2-3; D gene ambiguous. The CDR3 sequence is CASRAGQSTDTQYF. Written as DNA, the CDR3 is TGTGCCAGCAGAGCCGGGCAGAGCACAGATACGCAGTATTTT. The entire variable domain, with the rest obtained from reference TRBV7-2 and TRBJ2-3, is as follows: GAGVSQSPSNKVTEKGKDVELRCDPISGHTALYWYRQSLGQGLEFLIYFQGNSAPDKSGLPSDRFSAERTGGSVSTLTIQRTQQEDSAVYLCASRAGQSTDTQYFGPGTRLTVL.